This entry concerns a single T cell receptor beta chain. A second PCR of about 7 to 11 cycles used a sample-barcoded 5' primer and a J-beta primer mix. Every single cDNA molecule received a tag from a template-switch adaptor with 12 random nucleotides. TCRdb called the 5' RACE reads again in MiXCR, with one record for every CDR3 protein. The repertoire has about 1.8 million distinct CDR3 sequences, roughly 50% of them found once; the top ten carry less than 2.5%. This record comes from a study of blood T cells in healthy people across ages. The people who gave samples were healthy Caucasians from Russia, aged about 6 to 95. The germline V gene encodes CDR1 SGHRS and CDR2 YFSETQ. V shed 2 bases and J shed 9 bases, with 20 bases lying between them. This CDR3 is 15 amino acids long.

The rearrangement uses TRBV5-1 and TRBJ1-1; D unclear. This clonotype was obtained from a woman in her forties in good health. Sequenced sample: blood. For the CDR3, the DNA is TGCGCCAGCAGCTTCTCTGATCTCCAGGCGACTCAAGCTTTCTTT. It specifies CASSFSDLQATQAFF.